These T cell receptor beta chains were read from a single sample in a study of blood T cell repertoires in COVID-19. The method was immunoSEQ multiplex PCR; TCRdb's version includes in-frame clones alone and lacks a portion of them. The data show approximately 250,000 clones, 88% seen once. Sequenced: PBMCs or T cells enriched from blood (not recorded which). These receptor sequences come from a woman between 55 and 75 years old in a cohort exposed to, infected with or recovered from COVID-19 (not recorded which). CDR3s include the opening cysteine and the closing phenylalanine or tryptophan. The D gene is left open where the match is weak. Not all rows give a size; the values are once, few, many and, for expanded clones, a class.

NA,TRBD2,TRBJ2-1,TRBV7-3,TGTGCCAGCAGCTTAGCGGGAGGCCGGAATGAGCAGTTCTTC,CASSLAGGRNEQFF
NA,TRBD1,TRBJ2-7,TRBV24-1,TGTGCCACCAGTGACCCCGGACAGGGGAGATACGAGCAGTACTTC,CATSDPGQGRYEQYF
NA,TRBD2,TRBJ2-5,TRBV27,TGTGCCAGCACCACTAGCGGGAGAGAGACCCAGTACTTC,CASTTSGRETQYF
NA,TRBD2,TRBJ2-1,TRBV9,TGTGCCAGCAGCGTAGAGGAGCGGGATAACAATGAGCAGTTCTTC,CASSVEERDNNEQFF
few,NA,TRBJ1-1,TRBV5-1,TGCGCCAGCAGCTTGGTCGCAGGTCTGAACACTGAAGCTTTCTTT,CASSLVAGLNTEAFF
NA,NA,TRBJ2-4,TRBV19,TGTGCCAGTAGTAGCAAGAGACAGTCCGGAAACATTCAGTACTTC,CASSSKRQSGNIQYF
few,NA,TRBJ1-5,TRBV7-8,TGTGCCAGCAGCATACAGGGTACCGGCAATCAGCCCCAGCATTTT,CASSIQGTGNQPQHF
NA,TRBD1,TRBJ2-7,TRBV19,TGTGCCAGTAGTGCGGACAGGGGGCCCTACGAGCAGTACTTC,CASSADRGPYEQYF
NA,NA,TRBJ2-1,TRBV19,TGTGCCAGTAGTATAGCGGGCTACAATGAGCAGTTCTTC,CASSIAGYNEQFF
NA,NA,TRBJ1-4,TRBV28,TGTGCCAGCAGTTTCCAGGGATCGGGTAGCGAAAAACTGTTTTTT,CASSFQGSGSEKLFF
once,NA,TRBJ1-1,TRBV9,TGTGCCAGCAGCACTCAACCCGACATGAACACTGAAGCTTTCTTT,CASSTQPDMNTEAFF
NA,NA,TRBJ2-1,TRBV12-3/TRBV12-4,TGTGCCAGCAGTTTATCGGGTGAGCAGTTCTTC,CASSLSGEQFF
NA,NA,TRBJ2-5,TRBV2,TGTGCCAGCAGAGCTGTTCCGTGGGAGACCCAGTACTTC,CASRAVPWETQYF
NA,TRBD1,TRBJ2-5,TRBV5-6,TGTGCCAGCAGCTTGGAAGGGACAGGGCGAGAGACCCAGTACTTC,CASSLEGTGRETQYF
NA,NA,TRBJ2-7,TRBV27,TGTGCCACCCAAGGGGGTAATTCCTACGAGCAGTACTTC,CATQGGNSYEQYF
NA,TRBD1,TRBJ1-1,TRBV6-5,TGTGCCAGCAGCCGGGACAGGAGAAAGAATGAAGCTTTCTTT,CASSRDRRKNEAFF
NA,TRBD2,TRBJ2-3,TRBV12-3/TRBV12-4,TGTGCCAGCAATTTAGCGGGAGCCGATACGCAGTATTTT,CASNLAGADTQYF
NA,TRBD2,TRBJ2-7,TRBV19,TGTGCCAGTAGTCCACCCAAGAGGACTAGCGGGAGAATGCACGAGCAGTACTTC,CASSPPKRTSGRMHEQYF
NA,NA,TRBJ2-1,TRBV18,TGTGCCAGCTCACCACGGCAGGGTGAAGTGAATGAGCAGTTCTTC,CASSPRQGEVNEQFF
NA,NA,TRBJ2-1,TRBV15,TGTGCCACCAGCAGACCACAGGGAAATGAGCAGTTCTTC,CATSRPQGNEQFF
NA,NA,TRBJ1-3,TRBV2,TGTGCCAGCGGGGGGAATTCTGTAAACACCATATATTTT,CASGGNSVNTIYF
NA,NA,TRBJ1-1,TRBV20-1,TGCAGTGCCCTGAGATGGACTGAAGCTTTCTTT,CSALRWTEAFF
NA,NA,TRBJ2-3,TRBV7-3,TGTGCCAGCAGCTTGGCACAGGGAGATACGCAGTATTTT,CASSLAQGDTQYF
NA,TRBD1,TRBJ1-4,TRBV28,TGTGCCAGCAAACCGGGACAGGGAGGAGAAAAACTGTTTTTT,CASKPGQGGEKLFF